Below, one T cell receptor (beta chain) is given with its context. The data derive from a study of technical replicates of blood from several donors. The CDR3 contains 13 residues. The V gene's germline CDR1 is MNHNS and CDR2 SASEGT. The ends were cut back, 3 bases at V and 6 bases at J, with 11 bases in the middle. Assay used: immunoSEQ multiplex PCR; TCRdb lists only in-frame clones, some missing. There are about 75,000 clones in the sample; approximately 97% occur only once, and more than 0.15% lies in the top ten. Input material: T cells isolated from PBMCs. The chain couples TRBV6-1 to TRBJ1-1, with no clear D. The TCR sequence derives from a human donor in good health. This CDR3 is CASSETPRAEAFF. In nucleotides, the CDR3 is TGTGCCAGCAGTGAGACCCCGAGGGCTGAAGCTTTCTTT.